This T cell receptor beta chain came from a study of molecular identifiers for immune sequencing clone quantification (dated by TCRdb to 2016 to 2019). Study-wide context: For a replicate experiment, RNA from approximately 20,000 or 98,000 naive CD8 T cells was divided into five aliquots, and four of the five aliquots were sequenced. The study was a methods study using CD8 T cells to benchmark molecular-identifier clustering-based TCR repertoire sequencing (MIDCIRS) and TCR RNA copy counting.

Libraries of naive CD8 T cells were generated from roughly 21,000 to 960,000 sorted cells, with 10%, 30% or 50% of the purified RNA used. On a BD FACSAria II, naive CD8 T cells were FACS-sorted as CD8+CD4-CCR7+CD45RA+ and collected into RLT Plus buffer. To test detection sensitivity, Jurkat RNA equivalent to approximately nine TCR copies was spiked into samples of about 19,000-1,000,000 naive CD8 T cells. Enrichment of CD8 T cells was performed with RosetteSep CD8+ T Cell Enrichment Cocktail and Ficoll-Paque, after which ACK red cell lysis was carried out. This clonotype has more than one count but fewer than ten. It lacks a known antigen. Base qualities are not recorded, but no much larger clone differs from it by a single base. The germline V gene provides CDR1 SGHAT and CDR2 FQNNGV. V and J lose 5 bases and 5 bases, and a span of 15 bases separates them. There are 14 amino acids in the CDR3, from cysteine to phenylalanine inclusive. Only the CDR3 region is kept as DNA, spanning 42 bases read in frame from base 1.

General study outcomes and caveats: Spiked-in Jurkat TCR RNA (around 9 copies' worth), which is not part of the donor repertoire, was contained in the naive libraries. Even against a background of about a million naive CD8 T cells, spiked-in Jurkat TCR RNA amounting to a single cell's worth was reported to be detectable. In CMV-specific effector cells, over 97% of molecules were held by clones above 20 RNA copies, whereas under 1% of molecules were held by such clones in naive cells. When barcode sub-clustering was not used, chimeric consensus sequences inflated TCR diversity, with chimeras reaching as high as 47%. Modeling estimated roughly 3.2 recovered TCR RNA copies per cell, compared with about 9.8 by digital PCR, which implies approximately 30% capture efficiency. Highly expanded clone sizes could be underestimated if identical TCR molecules share a barcode.

The library was generated by PCR. This sample was sequenced with an Illumina HiSeq 4000. Preparation of bulk TCR libraries followed a previously described approach, with the TCR primers listed in Table S5. Total RNA was purified with the Qiagen AllPrep DNA/RNA kit. Before any analysis, reads coming from multiple sequencing runs of the same library were combined into one pool. As for how the authors treated the data: Only reads with exact TCR constant sequence were kept, trimmed to 150 nt, and grouped by their 12-nt molecular barcodes. Within each barcode group, reads were sub-clustered at a 15% Levenshtein threshold, and quality-weighted consensus sequences were built per RNA molecule. Non-functional sequences were removed, as were lower-count sequences one edit away from another. Based on fitting two negative binomial distributions, any barcode sub-cluster with under 20% of the maximum read count was discarded. TCRdb reanalyzed the raw reads on its own, using fastp at Q25 for trimming and MiXCR for clone calling, and kept in-frame beta chains. Records with the same CDR3 protein are collapsed into one entry carrying the most frequent genes and DNA. TCRdb, not the authors, supplied the V and J calls. The sample table contains hundreds of thousands of distinct CDR3 sequences; only one count was recorded for less than 20% of them. Jointly, the top ten make up around 0.9% of the sample.

The V gene is TRBV11-2 and the J gene is TRBJ1-1; a tentative D match to TRBD1 spans 6 bases. The sample comprised naive CD8+ T cells from blood, with Jurkat cell RNA spiked in. This specimen's cell subset or site label, per the study, means: FACS-sorted CD8+CD4-CCR7+CD45RA+ naive T cells. The clonotype originates from a human donor in good health. Some libraries in this study had Jurkat cell RNA spiked in. In nucleotides, the sequence is TGTGCCAGCAGCCCCCGAGGGGGGGCGACTGAAGCTTTCTTT. Its coded protein is CASSPRGGATEAFF.